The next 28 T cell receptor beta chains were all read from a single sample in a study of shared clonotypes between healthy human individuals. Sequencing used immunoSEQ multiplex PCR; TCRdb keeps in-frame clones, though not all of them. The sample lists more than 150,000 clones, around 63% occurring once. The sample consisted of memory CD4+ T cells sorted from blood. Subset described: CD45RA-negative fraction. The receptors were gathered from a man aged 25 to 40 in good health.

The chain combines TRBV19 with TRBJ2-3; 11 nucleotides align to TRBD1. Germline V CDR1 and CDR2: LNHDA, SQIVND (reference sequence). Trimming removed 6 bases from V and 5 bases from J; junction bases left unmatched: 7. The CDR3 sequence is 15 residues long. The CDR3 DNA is TGTGCCAGTAGCACCGGACAGGGGGCTATAGATACGCAGTATTTT. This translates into CASSTGQGAIDTQYF.

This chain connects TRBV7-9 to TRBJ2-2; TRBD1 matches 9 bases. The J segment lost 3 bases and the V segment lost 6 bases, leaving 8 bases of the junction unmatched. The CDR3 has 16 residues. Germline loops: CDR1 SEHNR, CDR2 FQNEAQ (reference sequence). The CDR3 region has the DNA TGTGCCAGCAGGTCTACAGGGGGCGCGTACACCGGGGAGCTGTTTTTT. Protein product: CASRSTGGAYTGELFF.

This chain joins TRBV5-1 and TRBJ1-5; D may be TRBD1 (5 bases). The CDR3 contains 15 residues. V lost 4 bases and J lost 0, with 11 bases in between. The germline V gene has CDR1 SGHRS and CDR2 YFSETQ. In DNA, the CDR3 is TGCGCCAGCAGCGAGGGGACGAATAGCAATCAGCCCCAGCATTTT. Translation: CASSEGTNSNQPQHF.

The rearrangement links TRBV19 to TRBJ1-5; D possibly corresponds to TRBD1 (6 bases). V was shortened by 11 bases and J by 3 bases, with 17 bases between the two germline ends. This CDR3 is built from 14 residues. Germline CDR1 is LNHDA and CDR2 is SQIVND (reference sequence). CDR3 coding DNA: TGTGCCGCCGGGACATCAGGAGCCAATCAGCCCCAGCATTTT. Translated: CAAGTSGANQPQHF.

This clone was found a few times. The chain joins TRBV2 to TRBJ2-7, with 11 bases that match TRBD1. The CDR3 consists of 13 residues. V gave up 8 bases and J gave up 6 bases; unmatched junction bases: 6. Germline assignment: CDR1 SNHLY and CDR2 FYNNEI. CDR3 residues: CASEGQGAGEQYF. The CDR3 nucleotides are TGTGCCAGCGAAGGACAGGGGGCTGGCGAGCAGTACTTC.

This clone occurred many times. CDR3 in DNA: TGTGCCAGCAGCCTATTAGAGGCGGCCTCCTACAATGAGCAGTTCTTC. It encodes CASSLLEAASYNEQFF. J is TRBJ2-1 and V is TRBV7-8; D uncertain. The CDR3 sequence is 16 residues long. V lost 5 bases, J lost 0 bases, and 14 bases lay in between. Germline-derived CDR1 and CDR2 are SGHVS and FQNEAQ. Filled out from reference TRBV7-8 and TRBJ2-1, the complete variable domain reads GAGVSQSPRYKVAKRGQDVALRCDPISGHVSLFWYQQALGQGPEFLTYFQNEAQLDKSGLPSDRFFAERPEGSVSTLKIQRTQQEDSAVYLCASSLLEAASYNEQFFGPGTRLTVL.

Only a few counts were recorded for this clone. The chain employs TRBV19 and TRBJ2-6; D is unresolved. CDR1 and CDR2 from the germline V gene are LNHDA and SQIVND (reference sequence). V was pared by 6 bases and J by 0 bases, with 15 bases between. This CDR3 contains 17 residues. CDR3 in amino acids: CASRPRIGRSGANVLTF. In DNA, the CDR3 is TGTGCCAGTAGACCCAGGATAGGGCGCTCTGGGGCCAACGTCCTGACTTTC. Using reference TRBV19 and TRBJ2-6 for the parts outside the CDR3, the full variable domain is DGGITQSPKYLFRKEGQNVTLSCEQNLNHDAMYWYRQDPGQGLRLIYYSQIVNDFQKGDIAEGYSVSREKKESFPLTVTSAQKNPTAFYLCASRPRIGRSGANVLTFGAGSRLTVL.

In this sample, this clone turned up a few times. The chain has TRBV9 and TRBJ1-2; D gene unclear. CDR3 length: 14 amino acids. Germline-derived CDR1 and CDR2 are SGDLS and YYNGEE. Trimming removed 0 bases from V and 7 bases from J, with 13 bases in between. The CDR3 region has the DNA TGTGCCAGCAGCGTAGCTATGGGGAAGGGTGGCTACACCTTC. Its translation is CASSVAMGKGGYTF.

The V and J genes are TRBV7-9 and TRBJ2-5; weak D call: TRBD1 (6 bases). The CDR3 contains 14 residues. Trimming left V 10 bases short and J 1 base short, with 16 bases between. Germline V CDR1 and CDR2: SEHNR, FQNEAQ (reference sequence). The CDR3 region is CAIAPSGVQETQYF. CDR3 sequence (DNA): TGTGCCATCGCGCCCTCAGGGGTCCAAGAGACCCAGTACTTC.

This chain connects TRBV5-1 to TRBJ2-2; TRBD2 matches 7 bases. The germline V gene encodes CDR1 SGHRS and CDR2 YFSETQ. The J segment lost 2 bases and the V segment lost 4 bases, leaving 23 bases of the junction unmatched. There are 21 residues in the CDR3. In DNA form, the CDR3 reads TGCGCCAGCAGCGCCCCTTCGATCGTTAGCGGGCCCTATAAAAACACCGGGGAGCTGTTTTTT. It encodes CASSAPSIVSGPYKNTGELFF. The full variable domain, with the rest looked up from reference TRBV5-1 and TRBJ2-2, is KAGVTQTPRYLIKTRGQQVTLSCSPISGHRSVSWYQQTPGQGLQFLFEYFSETQRNKGNFPGRFSGRQFSNSRSEMNVSTLELGDSALYLCASSAPSIVSGPYKNTGELFFGEGSRLTVL.

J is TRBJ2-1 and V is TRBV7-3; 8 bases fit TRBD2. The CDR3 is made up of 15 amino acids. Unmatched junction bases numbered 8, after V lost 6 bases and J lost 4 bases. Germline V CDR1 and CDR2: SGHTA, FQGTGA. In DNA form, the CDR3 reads TGTGCCAGCAGTATCGGGACTAGGGCATACAATGAGCAGTTCTTC. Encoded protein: CASSIGTRAYNEQFF. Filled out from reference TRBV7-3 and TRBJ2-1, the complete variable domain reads GAGVSQTPSNKVTEKGKYVELRCDPISGHTALYWYRQSLGQGPEFLIYFQGTGAADDSGLPNDRFFAVRPEGSVSTLKIQRTERGDSAVYLCASSIGTRAYNEQFFGPGTRLTVL.

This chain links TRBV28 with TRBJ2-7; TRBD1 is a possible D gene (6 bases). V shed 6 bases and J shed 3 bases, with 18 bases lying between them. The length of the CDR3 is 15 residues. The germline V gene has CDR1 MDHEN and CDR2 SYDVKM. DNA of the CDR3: TGTGCCAGCAGCGAAGCCCACAGGGACCACTACGAGCAGTACTTC. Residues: CASSEAHRDHYEQYF. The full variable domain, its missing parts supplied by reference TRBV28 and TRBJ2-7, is DVKVTQSSRYLVKRTGEKVFLECVQDMDHENMFWYRQDPGLGLRLIYFSYDVKMKEKGDIPEGYSVSREKKERFSLILESASTNQTSMYLCASSEAHRDHYEQYFGPGTRLTVT.

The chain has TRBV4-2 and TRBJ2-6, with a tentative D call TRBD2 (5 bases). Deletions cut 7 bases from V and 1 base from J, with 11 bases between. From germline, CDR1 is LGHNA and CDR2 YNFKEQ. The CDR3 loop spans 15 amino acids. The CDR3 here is CASTPGNSGANVLTF. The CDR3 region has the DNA TGTGCCAGCACCCCGGGGAATTCTGGGGCCAACGTCCTGACTTTC.

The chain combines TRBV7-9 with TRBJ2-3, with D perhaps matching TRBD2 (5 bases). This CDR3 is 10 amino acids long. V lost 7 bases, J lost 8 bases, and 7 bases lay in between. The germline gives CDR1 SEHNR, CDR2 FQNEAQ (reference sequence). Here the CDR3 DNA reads TGTGCCAGCACGGCGGGTACGCAGTATTTT. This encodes CASTAGTQYF.

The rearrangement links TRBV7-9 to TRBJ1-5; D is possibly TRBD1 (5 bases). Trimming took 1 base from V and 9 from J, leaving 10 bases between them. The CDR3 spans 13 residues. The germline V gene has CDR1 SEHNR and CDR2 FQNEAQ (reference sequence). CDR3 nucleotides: TGTGCCAGCAGCTTAGAGGGGCCCGGGCCCCAGCATTTT. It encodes CASSLEGPGPQHF.

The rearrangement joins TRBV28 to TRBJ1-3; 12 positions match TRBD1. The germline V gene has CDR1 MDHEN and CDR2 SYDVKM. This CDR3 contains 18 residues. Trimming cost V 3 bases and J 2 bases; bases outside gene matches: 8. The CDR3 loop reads CASSFPGTGGAAGNTIYF. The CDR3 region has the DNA TGTGCCAGCAGTTTCCCCGGGACAGGGGGCGCGGCTGGAAACACCATATATTTT. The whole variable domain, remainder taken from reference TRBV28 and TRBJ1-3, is DVKVTQSSRYLVKRTGEKVFLECVQDMDHENMFWYRQDPGLGLRLIYFSYDVKMKEKGDIPEGYSVSREKKERFSLILESASTNQTSMYLCASSFPGTGGAAGNTIYFGEGSWLTVV.

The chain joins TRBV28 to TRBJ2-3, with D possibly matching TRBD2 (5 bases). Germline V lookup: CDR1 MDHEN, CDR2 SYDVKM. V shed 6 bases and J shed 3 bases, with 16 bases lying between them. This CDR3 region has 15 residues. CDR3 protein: CASSDFKRATDTQYF. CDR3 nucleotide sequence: TGTGCCAGCAGCGACTTCAAGAGGGCGACAGATACGCAGTATTTT.

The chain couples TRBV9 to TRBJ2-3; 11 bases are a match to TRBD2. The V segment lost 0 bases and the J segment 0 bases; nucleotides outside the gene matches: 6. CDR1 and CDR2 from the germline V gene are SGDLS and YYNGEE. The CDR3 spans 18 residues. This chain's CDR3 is CASSVGLAGGLSTDTQYF. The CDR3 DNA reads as TGTGCCAGCAGCGTAGGGCTAGCGGGAGGCCTAAGCACAGATACGCAGTATTTT.

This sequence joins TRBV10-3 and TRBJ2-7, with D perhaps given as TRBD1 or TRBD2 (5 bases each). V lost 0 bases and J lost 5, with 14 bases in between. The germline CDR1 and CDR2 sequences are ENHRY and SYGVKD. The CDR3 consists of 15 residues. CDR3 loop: CAISESGTPSHEQYF. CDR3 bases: TGTGCCATCAGTGAGTCTGGGACCCCGAGCCACGAGCAGTACTTC.

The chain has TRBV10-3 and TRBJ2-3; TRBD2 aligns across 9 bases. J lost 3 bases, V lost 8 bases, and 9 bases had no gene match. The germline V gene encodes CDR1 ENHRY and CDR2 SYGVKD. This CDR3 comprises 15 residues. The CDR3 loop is CAIREREVGTDTQYF. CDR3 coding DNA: TGTGCCATCCGAGAGCGGGAGGTGGGGACAGATACGCAGTATTTT.

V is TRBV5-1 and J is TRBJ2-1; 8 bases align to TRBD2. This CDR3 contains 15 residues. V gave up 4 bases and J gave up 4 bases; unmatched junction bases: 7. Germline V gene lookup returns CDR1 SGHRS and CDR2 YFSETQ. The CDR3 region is CASSPSGSGYNEQFF. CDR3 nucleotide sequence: TGCGCCAGCAGCCCTAGCGGGTCAGGGTACAATGAGCAGTTCTTC. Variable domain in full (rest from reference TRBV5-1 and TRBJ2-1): KAGVTQTPRYLIKTRGQQVTLSCSPISGHRSVSWYQQTPGQGLQFLFEYFSETQRNKGNFPGRFSGRQFSNSRSEMNVSTLELGDSALYLCASSPSGSGYNEQFFGPGTRLTVL.

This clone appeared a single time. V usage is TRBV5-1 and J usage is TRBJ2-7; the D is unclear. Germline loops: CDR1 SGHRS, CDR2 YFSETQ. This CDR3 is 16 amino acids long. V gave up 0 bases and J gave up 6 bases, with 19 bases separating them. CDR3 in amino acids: CASSLDSVLAAAEQYF. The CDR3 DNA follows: TGCGCCAGCAGCTTGGATAGTGTATTGGCAGCCGCCGAGCAGTACTTC. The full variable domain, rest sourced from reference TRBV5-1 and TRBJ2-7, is KAGVTQTPRYLIKTRGQQVTLSCSPISGHRSVSWYQQTPGQGLQFLFEYFSETQRNKGNFPGRFSGRQFSNSRSEMNVSTLELGDSALYLCASSLDSVLAAAEQYFGPGTRLTVT.

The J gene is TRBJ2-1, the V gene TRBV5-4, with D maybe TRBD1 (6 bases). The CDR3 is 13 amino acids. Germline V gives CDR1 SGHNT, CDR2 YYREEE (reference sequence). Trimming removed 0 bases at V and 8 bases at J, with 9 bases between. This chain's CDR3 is CASSLARQDEQFF. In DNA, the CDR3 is TGTGCCAGCAGCTTGGCCCGACAGGATGAGCAGTTCTTC.

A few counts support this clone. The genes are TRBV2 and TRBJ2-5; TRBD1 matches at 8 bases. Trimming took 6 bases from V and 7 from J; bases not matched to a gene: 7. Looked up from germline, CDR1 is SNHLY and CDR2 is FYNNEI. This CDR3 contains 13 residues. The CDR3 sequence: CASSGDRLGTQYF. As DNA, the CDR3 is TGTGCCAGCAGCGGGGACAGGTTGGGGACCCAGTACTTC.

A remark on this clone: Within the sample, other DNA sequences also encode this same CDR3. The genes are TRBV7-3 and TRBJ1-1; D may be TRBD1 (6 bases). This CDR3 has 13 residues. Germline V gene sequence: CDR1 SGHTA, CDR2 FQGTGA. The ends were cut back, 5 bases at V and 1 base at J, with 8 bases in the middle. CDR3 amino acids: CASSGGTNTEAFF. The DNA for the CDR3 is TGTGCCAGCAGCGGGGGCACGAACACTGAAGCTTTCTTT.

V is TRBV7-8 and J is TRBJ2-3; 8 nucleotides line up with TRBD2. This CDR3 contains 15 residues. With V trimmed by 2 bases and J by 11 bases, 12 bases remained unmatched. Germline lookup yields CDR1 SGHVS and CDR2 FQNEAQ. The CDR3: CASSLQSTGGVGQYF. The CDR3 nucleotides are TGTGCCAGCAGCTTACAATCCACCGGGGGGGTGGGGCAGTATTTT.

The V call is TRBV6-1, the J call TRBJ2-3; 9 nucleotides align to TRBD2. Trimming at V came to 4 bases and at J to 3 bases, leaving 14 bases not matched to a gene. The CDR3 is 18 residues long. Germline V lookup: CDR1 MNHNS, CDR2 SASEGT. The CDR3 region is CASSVAHSTSGKTDTQYF. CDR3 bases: TGTGCCAGCAGTGTAGCGCATTCGACTAGCGGAAAAACAGATACGCAGTATTTT.

This CDR3 reads CASNLGDQPQHF. The CDR3, as DNA: TGTGCCAGCAACTTGGGGGATCAGCCCCAGCATTTT. The V call is TRBV6-6, the J call TRBJ1-5; D is possibly TRBD1 (5 bases). The CDR3 is 12 residues long. Germline assignment: CDR1 MNHNY and CDR2 SVGAGI (reference sequence). Trimming stripped 7 bases from V and 5 bases from J, with 9 bases between.